This T cell receptor (beta chain) is from a study of blood T cell repertoires in COVID-19. V lost 1 base to trimming and J lost 7 bases, with 10 bases between them. This CDR3 comprises 14 residues. Germline CDR1 and CDR2: MGHRA and YSYEKL. The table came from immunoSEQ multiplex PCR; TCRdb's copy has only in-frame clones and leaves some out. The sample includes 70,000 or so clones, 70% to 90% of them seen just once. This clonotype was obtained from a human donor in a cohort sampled during active COVID-19. The chain has TRBV4-1 and TRBJ1-4; maybe TRBD1 (5 bases). Sequencing was carried out using peripheral blood. CDR3 amino acids: CASSQGPGREKLFF. In DNA form, the CDR3 reads TGCGCCAGCAGCCAAGGGCCAGGGCGTGAAAAACTGTTTTTT.